The 30 T cell receptor beta chains presented below share a single source sample, sequenced in a study of PD-1 blockade in classical Hodgkin lymphoma. Time point specified: cycle 4 day 1 (C4D1), after more than five weeks of nivolumab. All patients experienced relapse after autologous stem cell transplantation, and brentuximab vedotin exposure was variable. TCRdb's copy holds only in-frame clones and misses some; the assay was immunoSEQ multiplex PCR. The table includes approximately 110,000 clones, over 85% detected once. The starting material was peripheral blood mononuclear cells (PBMCs), obtained before the fourth cycle of nivolumab. The source is a human donor with classical Hodgkin lymphoma.

The chain couples TRBV7-9 to TRBJ1-2, with 9 bases lining up with TRBD1. J lost 0 bases, V lost 8 bases, and 10 bases had no gene match. There are 16 residues in the CDR3. Germline CDR1 reads SEHNR; CDR2 reads FQNEAQ (reference sequence). CDR3 amino acids: CASGKGQGLANYGYTF. DNA for the CDR3: TGTGCCAGCGGGAAGGGACAGGGCTTAGCTAACTATGGCTACACCTTC.

The chain employs TRBV27 and TRBJ2-5, with D perhaps TRBD1 (5 bases). This CDR3 contains 15 residues. Germline values: CDR1 MNHEY, CDR2 SMNVEV (reference sequence). V dropped 3 bases and J dropped 0 bases, with 11 bases sitting between them. This CDR3 reads CASSFRRTYQETQYF. In DNA, the CDR3 is TGTGCCAGCAGTTTTCGTAGGACATACCAAGAGACCCAGTACTTC.

This sequence joins TRBV2 and TRBJ2-7; possibly TRBD1 or TRBD2 for D (5 bases each). Trimming cost V 4 bases and J 3 bases, with 7 bases left between them. This CDR3 contains 12 residues. Germline CDR1 and CDR2: SNHLY and FYNNEI. The CDR3, as DNA: TGTGCCAGCAGTGGGGACGGCTACGAGCAGTACTTC. Its protein product is CASSGDGYEQYF.

The chain has TRBV5-6 and TRBJ2-7; TRBD2 agrees at 7 bases. CDR1 is SGHDT, CDR2 YYEEEE, per germline. With V trimmed by 2 bases and J by 9 bases, 11 bases remained unmatched. This CDR3 is built from 14 residues. The CDR3 is CASSFRLAETPQYF. The CDR3 nucleotides are TGTGCCAGCAGCTTTCGGCTAGCGGAGACCCCGCAGTACTTC.

This clone came up once. This chain joins TRBV18 and TRBJ2-2; unclear D gene. The CDR3 contains 14 residues. V gave up 2 bases and J gave up 8 bases, with 12 bases separating them. Germline V gene lookup returns CDR1 KGHSH and CDR2 LQKENI. The CDR3 loop reads CASSPVAVSGELFF. Here the CDR3 DNA reads TGTGCCAGCTCACCAGTTGCAGTATCGGGGGAGCTGTTTTTT.

The rearrangement links TRBV19 to TRBJ1-1; no definite D call. The CDR3 sequence is 13 residues long. V dropped 5 bases and J dropped 0 bases, with 7 bases sitting between them. Germline V gene data show CDR1 as LNHDA and CDR2 as SQIVND (reference sequence). This CDR3 reads CASSLTMNTEAFF. CDR3 nucleotides: TGTGCCAGTAGTCTTACAATGAACACTGAAGCTTTCTTT.

V gene TRBV19 combines with J gene TRBJ2-5, with TRBD2 matching over 11 bases. Trimming cost V 4 bases and J 7 bases; bases outside gene matches: 8. Germline V gene data show CDR1 as LNHDA and CDR2 as SQIVND (reference sequence). The CDR3 runs to 15 residues. The DNA for the CDR3 is TGTGCCAGTAGTAGACTAGCGGGAACCGGGGGGACCCAGTACTTC. Amino acid sequence: CASSRLAGTGGTQYF.

This CDR3 reads CASSLGYNEQFF. The CDR3 DNA follows: TGTGCCAGCAGCTTAGGTTACAATGAGCAGTTCTTC. V and J are TRBV11-3 and TRBJ2-1, with D unclear. The germline CDR1 and CDR2 sequences are SGHNT and YENEEA. CDR3 length equals 12 residues. Between the trimmed V and J ends, which lost 1 base and 4 bases, there was a span of 2 bases.

The gene calls are TRBV5-1 and TRBJ2-5, with TRBD2 identical over 13 bases. The V gene's germline CDR1 is SGHRS and CDR2 YFSETQ. The CDR3 has 18 residues. V was clipped by 4 bases and J by 5 bases; unmatched bases: 14. The CDR3: CASSTLYLLAGGVETQYF. The CDR3 DNA is TGCGCCAGCAGCACCTTATATCTACTAGCGGGAGGGGTGGAGACCCAGTACTTC.

The chain couples TRBV30 to TRBJ2-3, with 11 bases matching TRBD2. V gave up 4 bases and J gave up 1 base; unmatched junction bases: 4. Germline-derived CDR1 and CDR2 are GTSNPN and SVGIG (reference sequence). This CDR3 spans 15 amino acids. CDR3 in amino acids: CAWTLAGGRTDTQYF. CDR3 nucleotide sequence: TGTGCCTGGACTCTAGCGGGAGGACGCACAGATACGCAGTATTTT.

The J gene is TRBJ2-7, the V gene TRBV7-2; TRBD2 matches at 11 bases. The CDR3 spans 17 residues. In germline, CDR1 is SGHTA, CDR2 FQGNSA. After removal of 4 bases from V and 0 bases from J, the junction contained 8 bases not matched to a gene. CDR3 nucleotide sequence: TGTGCCAGCAGCTCCGGACTAGCGGGCCCAAGCTCCTACGAGCAGTACTTC. Protein product: CASSSGLAGPSSYEQYF.

The chain is built from TRBV5-4 and TRBJ1-1, with 8 positions matching TRBD1. The ends lost 4 bases at V and 7 bases at J; junction bases unmatched: 9. Germline V gene sequence: CDR1 SGHNT, CDR2 YYREEE (reference sequence). This CDR3 is 14 amino acids long. The CDR3 protein is CASSQVQGEGEAFF. DNA of the CDR3: TGTGCCAGCAGCCAAGTACAGGGGGAGGGTGAAGCTTTCTTT.

V and J are TRBV25-1 and TRBJ2-1; D possibly uses TRBD1 or TRBD2 (5 bases each). Germline V gene lookup returns CDR1 MGHDK and CDR2 SYGVNS. The CDR3 runs to 14 residues. Trimming shortened V by 4 bases and J by 4 bases, and 11 bases separated the two germline ends. CDR3 region: CASSVRGPYNEQFF. The DNA for the CDR3 is TGTGCCAGCAGTGTGAGGGGCCCATACAATGAGCAGTTCTTC.

The chain joins TRBV28 to TRBJ1-2, with TRBD1 as a possible D gene (5 bases). With 7 bases removed from V and 8 bases from J, the gap between germline ends came to 14 bases. CDR3 length equals 12 residues. Per the germline V gene, CDR1 is MDHEN and CDR2 is SYDVKM. CDR3 region: CASIDSLGGYTF. CDR3 in DNA: TGTGCCAGCATCGACAGCTTAGGGGGCTACACCTTC.

The gene calls are TRBV5-1 and TRBJ1-1; unclear D gene. Germline CDR1 and CDR2: SGHRS and YFSETQ. The CDR3 has 14 amino acids. Between the trimmed V and J ends, which lost 0 bases and 0 bases, there was a span of 6 bases. This CDR3 reads CASSLDGVNTEAFF. The CDR3 DNA reads as TGCGCCAGCAGCTTGGACGGAGTGAACACTGAAGCTTTCTTT.

This chain uses TRBV2 with TRBJ1-5, with D possibly being TRBD1 (6 bases). CDR1 is SNHLY and CDR2 is FYNNEI in the germline V gene. V lost 6 bases, J lost 3 bases, and 9 bases lay in between. CDR3 length equals 13 residues. The CDR3 DNA sequence: TGTGCCAGCAGGGGGGACAACAATCAGCCCCAGCATTTT. Translating gives CASRGDNNQPQHF.

The genes are TRBV10-1 and TRBJ1-1; 12 bases are a match to TRBD1. CDR3 length equals 18 residues. Germline V gene lookup returns CDR1 WNHNN and CDR2 SYGVQD (reference sequence). V trimming: 2 bases; J trimming: 8 bases; junction bases outside the gene matches: 15. The CDR3 sequence: CASSEALSGTGGRGEAFF. The CDR3 coding sequence is TGCGCCAGCAGTGAGGCCCTTTCCGGGACAGGGGGCAGGGGAGAAGCTTTCTTT.

This chain connects TRBV28 to TRBJ2-5; 9 nucleotides match TRBD2. This CDR3 spans 18 amino acids. Trimming at V came to 5 bases and at J to 2 bases, leaving 15 bases not matched to a gene. Germline V lookup: CDR1 MDHEN, CDR2 SYDVKM. As DNA, the CDR3 is TGTGCCAGCAGTCCATCACCAGGGACTAGCAGTATACAAGAGACCCAGTACTTC. Protein sequence: CASSPSPGTSSIQETQYF.

The V gene is TRBV5-1, the J gene TRBJ2-7; 7 nucleotides match TRBD1. Trimming removed 4 bases from V and 3 bases from J; junction bases left unmatched: 7. The germline CDR1 and CDR2 sequences are SGHRS and YFSETQ. The CDR3 is made up of 14 amino acids. The CDR3 sequence is CASSLGTANYEQYF. As DNA, the CDR3 is TGCGCCAGCAGCCTAGGGACAGCCAACTACGAGCAGTACTTC.

This chain joins TRBV19 and TRBJ2-2, with 7 bases identical to TRBD1. The CDR3 is made up of 16 amino acids. Germline V CDR1 and CDR2: LNHDA, SQIVND (reference sequence). The V and J ends lost 7 bases and 1 base, in that order; junction bases with no gene match: 9. The CDR3 nucleotides are TGTGCCAGTAACCCCGTACAGGGGAGGAACACCGGGGAGCTGTTTTTT. Its protein product is CASNPVQGRNTGELFF.

The CDR3 reads CASSLELAGWETQYF. The CDR3 nucleotides read TGCGCCAGCAGCTTGGAGTTAGCGGGATGGGAGACCCAGTACTTC. The rearrangement joins TRBV5-1 to TRBJ2-5, with 8 positions matching TRBD2. After removal of 0 bases from V and 5 bases from J, the junction contained 6 bases not matched to a gene. Germline lookup yields CDR1 SGHRS and CDR2 YFSETQ. The CDR3 runs 15 residues.

This chain connects TRBV6-5 to TRBJ2-7, with D tentatively TRBD1 or TRBD2 (5 bases each). Germline V lookup: CDR1 MNHEY, CDR2 SVGAGI. CDR3 length: 15 amino acids. Trimming shortened V by 11 bases and J by 0 bases, and 20 bases separated the two germline ends. CDR3 amino acids: CAPLPGPTFSYEQYF. CDR3 coding DNA: TGTGCCCCCCTGCCGGGGCCAACTTTCTCCTACGAGCAGTACTTC.

The chain recombines TRBV15 with TRBJ1-2, with a possible D match to TRBD1 (6 bases). This CDR3 is 13 amino acids long. V was pared by 5 bases and J by 4 bases, with 11 bases between. Looked up from germline, CDR1 is LNHNV and CDR2 is YYDKDF (reference sequence). The CDR3 protein is CATSPGGPYGYTF. The DNA for the CDR3 is TGTGCCACCAGCCCTGGGGGGCCCTATGGCTACACCTTC.

The table lists this clone with a count of one. The rearrangement links TRBV6-4 to TRBJ1-1; 7 positions match TRBD1. The CDR3 is 10 amino acids. Trimming cost V 10 bases and J 10 bases; bases outside gene matches: 6. Germline V gene data show CDR1 as MRHNA and CDR2 as SNTAGT. CDR3 in DNA: TGTGCCACCGCGGACAGGAGAGCTTTCTTT. It specifies CATADRRAFF.

This clone was picked up one time. The V and J genes are TRBV18 and TRBJ2-5; 10 nucleotides line up with TRBD2. Trimming removed 4 bases from V and 2 bases from J; junction bases left unmatched: 1. Germline loops: CDR1 KGHSH, CDR2 LQKENI. The CDR3 runs 14 residues. CDR3: CASSLAGGQETQYF. CDR3 bases: TGTGCCAGCTCACTAGCGGGAGGACAAGAGACCCAGTACTTC.

The chain recombines TRBV5-1 with TRBJ2-1; 11 bases match TRBD2. Germline lookup yields CDR1 SGHRS and CDR2 YFSETQ. Losses at the gene ends were 3 bases for V and 3 bases for J; bases not matched to a gene: 8. CDR3 size: 17 residues. Here the CDR3 DNA reads TGCGCCAGCAGCTCCCGACTAGCGGGATACGGCTACAATGAGCAGTTCTTC. It yields the protein CASSSRLAGYGYNEQFF.

The genes are TRBV7-9 and TRBJ2-1; no firm D call. The CDR3 sequence is 13 residues long. Germline V gene sequence: CDR1 SEHNR, CDR2 FQNEAQ (reference sequence). Trimming left V 2 bases short and J 5 bases short, with 7 bases between. In DNA, the CDR3 is TGTGCCAGCAGCTTATGGCGGCACAATGAGCAGTTCTTC. Translated: CASSLWRHNEQFF.

The chain couples TRBV28 to TRBJ1-2, with 9 bases lining up with TRBD1. The trim removed 6 bases at V and 3 bases at J, leaving 2 bases unmatched. The CDR3 spans 13 residues. Germline V lookup: CDR1 MDHEN, CDR2 SYDVKM. In nucleotides, the CDR3 is TGTGCCAGCAGCCGGACAGGGGACTATGGCTACACCTTC. Amino acids: CASSRTGDYGYTF.

As concerns this clone: At one of its ends the junction is not consistent with the germline gene, which may arise from a read error. The V gene is TRBV19, the J gene TRBJ2-2; D is uncertain. Germline V CDR1 and CDR2: LNHDA, SQIVND (reference sequence). There are 14 residues in the CDR3. In DNA form, the CDR3 reads TGTGCCGGTAGTATGTTCTTCGGCACCGGGGAGCTGTTTTTT. It translates to CAGSMFFGTGELFF.

The rearrangement links TRBV5-1 to TRBJ2-6; D is unclear. V shed 4 bases and J shed 1 base, with 9 bases lying between them. Germline assignment: CDR1 SGHRS and CDR2 YFSETQ. The CDR3 has 15 residues. The DNA of the CDR3 is TGCGCCAGCAGCAAGGACGGATCTGGGGCCAACGTCCTGACTTTC. Translation gives CASSKDGSGANVLTF.